This note documents a single T cell receptor beta chain sequence. Among all donors, each was a healthy Caucasian. Using its own MiXCR run on the 5' RACE reads, TCRdb lists one record per CDR3 protein. The sample carries 500,000 to 650,000 distinct CDR3 sequences, around 22% recorded once. These data come from a study of identical twins. CDR3 length equals 14 residues. CDR1 is LNHDA and CDR2 is SQIVND in the germline V gene (reference sequence). V was shortened by 6 bases and J by 4 bases, with 14 bases between the two germline ends. Another study also made use of these data, one on yellow fever vaccine responses in identical twins.

Material for sequencing was CD4+ T cells sorted from blood. The receptor comes from a woman under 30 in good health. The chain combines TRBV19 with TRBJ2-3, with D perhaps TRBD1 or TRBD2 (6 bases each). In nucleotides, the CDR3 is TGTGCCAGTAGCCCTGGGGGGCGATCAGATACGCAGTATTTT. The encoded protein is CASSPGGRSDTQYF.